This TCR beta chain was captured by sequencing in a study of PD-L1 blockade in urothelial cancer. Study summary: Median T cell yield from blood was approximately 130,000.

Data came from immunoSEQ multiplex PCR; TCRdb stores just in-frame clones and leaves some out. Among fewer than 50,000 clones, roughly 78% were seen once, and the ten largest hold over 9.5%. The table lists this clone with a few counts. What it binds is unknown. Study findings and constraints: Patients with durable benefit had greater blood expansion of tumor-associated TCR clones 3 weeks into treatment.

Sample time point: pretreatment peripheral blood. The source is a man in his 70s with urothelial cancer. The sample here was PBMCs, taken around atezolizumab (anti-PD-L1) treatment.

CDR3 sequence reads: CASSLTLAGYPSTDTQYF. CDR3 DNA sequence: TGTGCCAGCAGCTTGACTCTAGCGGGTTACCCTAGCACAGATACGCAGTATTTT. This rearrangement joins TRBV5-6 to TRBJ2-3, with 8 bases that match TRBD2. The CDR3 covers 18 residues. From germline, CDR1 is SGHDT and CDR2 YYEEEE. V lost 1 base to trimming and J lost 0 bases; unmatched junction nucleotides: 10.